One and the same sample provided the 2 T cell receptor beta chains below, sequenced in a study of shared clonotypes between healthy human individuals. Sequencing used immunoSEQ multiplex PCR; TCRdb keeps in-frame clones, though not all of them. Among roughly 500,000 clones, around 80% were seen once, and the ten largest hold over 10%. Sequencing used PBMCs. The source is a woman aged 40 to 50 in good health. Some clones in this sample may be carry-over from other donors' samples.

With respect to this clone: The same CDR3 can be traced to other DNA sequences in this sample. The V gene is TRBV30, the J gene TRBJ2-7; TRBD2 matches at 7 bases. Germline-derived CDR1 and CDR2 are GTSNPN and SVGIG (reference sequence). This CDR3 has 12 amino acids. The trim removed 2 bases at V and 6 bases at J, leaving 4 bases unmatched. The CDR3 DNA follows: TGTGCCTGGAGTTTGGTAGCGGGCGAGCAGTACTTC. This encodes CAWSLVAGEQYF.

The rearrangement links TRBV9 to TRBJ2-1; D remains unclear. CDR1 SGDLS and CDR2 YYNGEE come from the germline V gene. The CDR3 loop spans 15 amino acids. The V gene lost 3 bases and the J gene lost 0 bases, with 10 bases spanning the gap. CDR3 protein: CASSGAESSYNEQFF. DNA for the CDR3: TGTGCCAGCAGCGGTGCAGAAAGCTCCTACAATGAGCAGTTCTTC.